The rows below give T cell receptor beta chains drawn from one sample of a study of cytomegalovirus exposure and HLA in healthy donors. The table came from immunoSEQ multiplex PCR; TCRdb's copy has only in-frame clones and leaves some out. The sample gives 250,000 or so clones, over 65% of which show up once; about 1.2% is in the top ten. Sequencing input: PBMCs. The receptors originated from a human donor in good health. The CDR3 runs from the conserved cysteine through the conserved F or W.

V: TRBV6-5; CDR3: CASSLGRFNEQFF
V: TRBV5-3; CDR3: CARSLASISYNEQFF
V: TRBV5-8; CDR3: CASSLDFGRGYGYTF
V: TRBV7-2; CDR3: CASSLVVSGRTAKNIQYF
V: TRBV10-3; CDR3: CAISGQTGNTEAFF
V: TRBV7-8; CDR3: CASSSLRTDTQYF
V: TRBV5-1; CDR3: CASSLGSGGLNRDTGELFF
V: TRBV18; CDR3: CASSSKGVHSNQPQHF
V: TRBV5-3; CDR3: CARSPAQGPNEKLFF
V: TRBV5-1; CDR3: CASSDQGSVPDTQYF
V: TRBV7-9; CDR3: CASSPVRLAGGPGNEQFF
V: TRBV7-2; CDR3: CASSYYNQPQHF
V: TRBV9; CDR3: CASSASNYEQYF
V: TRBV7-6; CDR3: CASSSGQAYSYEQYF
V: TRBV19; CDR3: CASSVGHLNTEAFF
V: TRBV5-1; CDR3: CASSPSGVQETQYF
V: TRBV7-7; CDR3: CASSAGGPYNEQFF
V: TRBV5-1; CDR3: CASSLVTSYEQYF
V: TRBV27; CDR3: CASSPLKGWNTGELFF
V: TRBV4-2; CDR3: CASSQDSGGGPGGEQFF
V: TRBV7-9; CDR3: CASTFPGTRVETQYF
V: TRBV4-1; CDR3: CASSPLAGGGYEQYF
V: TRBV19; CDR3: CASSSGTGAGNQPQHF
V: TRBV28; CDR3: CASSLDPSRQSSTDTQYF
V: TRBV27; CDR3: CASSQRSSYEQYF
V: TRBV28; CDR3: CASSQQGSTEAFF
V: TRBV10-3; CDR3: CATRDSSYEQYF
V: TRBV5-1; CDR3: CASSPTGIKETQYF
V: TRBV29-1; CDR3: CSADAGRETQYF
V: TRBV5-1; CDR3: CASSPFGGLSGNTIYF
V: TRBV27; CDR3: CASSTRDLQQYF
V: TRBV9; CDR3: CASSLGASSTDTQYF
V: TRBV15; CDR3: CATSRATDYYNEQFF
V: TRBV19; CDR3: CASKISGSADTQYF
V: TRBV2; CDR3: CASSYTGGGTDTQYF